Following are 23 T cell receptor beta chains from one sample sequenced in a study of early T cells in non-severe SARS-CoV-2 infection. One entry per CDR3 protein, called by TCRdb with MiXCR from the 5' RACE reads. Of tens of thousands of distinct CDR3 sequences in the sample, about 13% are singletons; the top ten hold roughly 5%. Sequencing was carried out using whole blood. These receptors originate from an adult who was a healthcare worker with PCR-confirmed SARS-CoV-2 infection or an uninfected control (not recorded which).

The chain recombines TRBV7-3 with TRBJ1-1; TRBD1 agrees at 9 bases. V shed 6 bases and J 3 bases; nucleotides not matched to a gene: 2. Germline-derived CDR1 and CDR2 are SGHTA and FQGTGA. The CDR3 runs 13 residues. The CDR3 DNA reads as TGTGCCAGCAGATGGACAGGGGACACTGAAGCTTTCTTT. Protein product: CASRWTGDTEAFF.

This clonotype was seen a few times. The chain couples TRBV5-1 to TRBJ1-5; 7 bases align to TRBD1. V trimming: 4 bases; J trimming: 6 bases; junction bases outside the gene matches: 4. The CDR3 has 13 residues. CDR1 is SGHRS, CDR2 YFSETQ, per germline. The chain's CDR3 is CASSPTGFQPQHF. CDR3 bases: TGCGCCAGCAGCCCGACAGGGTTTCAGCCCCAGCATTTT.

The sample holds many counts of this clonotype. The chain employs TRBV25-1 and TRBJ1-1; 7 nucleotides align to TRBD1. Germline CDR1 is MGHDK and CDR2 is SYGVNS. CDR3 size: 12 residues. V shed 4 bases and J 6 bases; nucleotides not matched to a gene: 2. The CDR3 loop is CASSVDRAEAFF. The CDR3 nucleotides read TGTGCCAGCAGTGTTGACAGGGCTGAAGCTTTCTTT.

This clonotype showed up just a few times. The chain joins TRBV10-3 to TRBJ1-1; tentative D call: TRBD1 (5 bases). The germline gives CDR1 ENHRY, CDR2 SYGVKD. Trimming left V 0 bases short and J 5 bases short, with 10 bases between. The CDR3 is 14 residues long. This chain's CDR3 is CAISESQGRTEAFF. CDR3 in DNA: TGTGCCATCAGTGAGTCCCAGGGTCGGACTGAAGCTTTCTTT.

The table lists this clonotype with many counts. This chain joins TRBV7-2 and TRBJ2-7; D perhaps matches TRBD2 (6 bases). Trimming removed 3 bases from V and 6 bases from J, with 15 bases in between. This CDR3 spans 14 amino acids. In germline, CDR1 is SGHTA, CDR2 FQGNSA. The CDR3 loop is CASSFHGRGREQYF. DNA for the CDR3: TGTGCCAGCAGCTTCCATGGGCGGGGACGCGAGCAGTACTTC.

This clonotype has at least ten counts. J is TRBJ1-5 and V is TRBV18, with D perhaps TRBD1 (5 bases). V was trimmed by 2 bases and J by 7 bases, leaving 9 bases between them. The CDR3 covers 13 residues. Germline V CDR1 and CDR2: KGHSH, LQKENI. The CDR3 nucleotides are TGTGCCAGCTCACCAGGGGGTGAACAGCCCCAGCATTTT. Its protein is CASSPGGEQPQHF.

This clonotype was picked up a small number of times. V gene TRBV12-3 or TRBV12-4 combines with J gene TRBJ1-3; D is possibly TRBD1 (6 bases). V dropped 3 bases and J dropped 8 bases, with 17 bases sitting between them. This CDR3 spans 15 amino acids. The CDR3 DNA follows: TGTGCCAGCAGTTTGACAGGCGCCATAGATGACACCATATATTTT. It codes for CASSLTGAIDDTIYF.

The gene calls are TRBV2 and TRBJ1-2, with a tentative D call TRBD1 (6 bases). The V end lost 4 bases, the J end lost 5 bases, and 17 bases lay between the germline ends. The CDR3 has 15 residues. Germline loops: CDR1 SNHLY, CDR2 FYNNEI. In nucleotides, the CDR3 is TGTGCCAGCAGTGTATCGGCGGGGGCCTCATATGGCTACACCTTC. Protein product: CASSVSAGASYGYTF.

This clonotype turned up a few times. The chain combines TRBV29-1 with TRBJ2-7; D unclear. V lost 6 bases to trimming and J lost 0 bases, with 9 bases between them. The germline V gene has CDR1 SQVTM and CDR2 ANQGSEA. This CDR3 has 12 amino acids. The CDR3 protein is CSVLQDSYEQYF. DNA of the CDR3: TGCAGCGTATTACAAGACTCCTACGAGCAGTACTTC.

The CDR3 is CASSSYSGRTQETQYF. The DNA of the CDR3 is TGTGCCAGCAGTTCCTATAGCGGGCGAACACAAGAGACCCAGTACTTC. The V call is TRBV6-5, the J call TRBJ2-5; 7 nucleotides line up with TRBD2. The CDR3 loop spans 16 amino acids. The V gene's germline CDR1 is MNHEY and CDR2 SVGAGI. V was clipped by 4 bases and J by 2 bases; unmatched bases: 10.

The chain links TRBV12-3 or TRBV12-4 to TRBJ2-7; no reliable D call. The CDR3 spans 12 residues. The V end lost 3 bases, the J end lost 3 bases, and 6 bases lay between the germline ends. The CDR3 loop is CASSFFIYEQYF. The CDR3 DNA reads as TGTGCCAGCAGTTTTTTTATCTACGAGCAGTACTTC.

V is TRBV4-1 and J is TRBJ1-1; maybe TRBD1 (5 bases). CDR1 and CDR2 from the germline V gene are MGHRA and YSYEKL. V lost 1 base, J lost 1 base, and 7 bases lay in between. The length of the CDR3 is 14 residues. For the CDR3, the DNA is TGCGCCAGCAGCCAAGCCGACAGGAACACTGAAGCTTTCTTT. This translates into CASSQADRNTEAFF.

Only a few counts were recorded for this clonotype. The J gene is TRBJ2-1, the V gene TRBV25-1, with TRBD2 as a possible D gene (6 bases). The CDR3 consists of 12 residues. V lost 10 bases and J lost 7, with 14 bases in between. Per germline, CDR1 MGHDK and CDR2 SYGVNS. CDR3 in amino acids: CATRGAGNEQFF. DNA for the CDR3: TGTGCCACCCGCGGTGCGGGAAATGAGCAGTTCTTC.

This clonotype came up a few times. This rearrangement joins TRBV7-9 to TRBJ2-5; 8 positions match TRBD1. Unmatched junction bases numbered 6, after V lost 4 bases and J lost 5 bases. This CDR3 is built from 14 residues. Germline V gives CDR1 SEHNR, CDR2 FQNEAQ (reference sequence). This CDR3 reads CASSSQTGEETQYF. The CDR3 nucleotides are TGTGCCAGCAGCTCCCAGACAGGGGAGGAGACCCAGTACTTC. The full variable domain, completed using reference TRBV7-9 and TRBJ2-5, is DTGVSQNPRHKITKRGQNVTFRCDPISEHNRLYWYRQTLGQGPEFLTYFQNEAQLEKSRLLSDRFSAERPKGSFSTLEIQRTEQGDSAMYLCASSSQTGEETQYFGPGTRLLVL.

This clonotype was recorded a few times. The V call is TRBV7-2, the J call TRBJ2-7, with 8 bases fitting TRBD1. The germline V gene has CDR1 SGHTA and CDR2 FQGNSA. V trimming: 5 bases; J trimming: 3 bases; junction bases outside the gene matches: 6. CDR3 length equals 14 residues. The CDR3 DNA reads TGTGCCAGCAGCCTCGACAGGGGCATCTACGAGCAGTACTTC. Protein sequence: CASSLDRGIYEQYF.

The chain employs TRBV20-1 and TRBJ2-7; 10 bases fit TRBD1. Germline lookup yields CDR1 DFQATT and CDR2 SNEGSKA (reference sequence). The J segment lost 9 bases and the V segment lost 2 bases, leaving 10 bases of the junction unmatched. The CDR3 is 14 amino acids. CDR3 nucleotides: TGCAGTGCTAGACCGGGACAGGGGACGACAGGGCAGTACTTC. Translation: CSARPGQGTTGQYF.

This clonotype was detected many times. The V gene is TRBV29-1, the J gene TRBJ1-1; 8 bases map to TRBD1. V lost 4 bases and J lost 4; bases outside the gene matches: 5. This CDR3 comprises 13 residues. Germline CDR1 and CDR2: SQVTM and ANQGSEA. CDR3 sequence reads: CSVGQGIGTEAFF. CDR3 bases: TGCAGCGTTGGACAGGGGATCGGCACTGAAGCTTTCTTT.

This clonotype was recorded at least ten times. The chain couples TRBV12-5 to TRBJ1-1, with a tentative D call TRBD1 (5 bases). V was pared by 0 bases and J by 4 bases, with 15 bases between. This CDR3 comprises 16 residues. Germline-derived CDR1 and CDR2 are LGHNT and FRNRAP. The DNA of the CDR3 is TGTGCTAGTGGTTTGGTACTAGGGGAATTGGGCACTGAAGCTTTCTTT. Protein: CASGLVLGELGTEAFF.

This clonotype showed up many times. The CDR3 bases are TGTGCCAGCAGCTTACTTCCGTCACTTAAGGAGACCCAGTACTTC. It translates to CASSLLPSLKETQYF. This sequence joins TRBV7-8 and TRBJ2-5; unclear D gene. The germline V gene encodes CDR1 SGHVS and CDR2 FQNEAQ. V was cut by 2 bases and J by 5 bases, with 15 bases left in between. CDR3 length: 15 amino acids.

This clonotype came up a few times. The chain couples TRBV12-3 or TRBV12-4 to TRBJ2-5, with D perhaps matching TRBD2 (8 bases). V was trimmed by 8 bases and J by 1 base, leaving 17 bases between them. This CDR3 region has 15 residues. The CDR3 nucleotides are TGTGCCAGCGTGCGGGGGGACAGCCTCCAAGAGACCCAGTACTTC. It specifies CASVRGDSLQETQYF.

This clonotype was observed at least ten times. J is TRBJ2-7 and V is TRBV30, with 8 bases identical to TRBD2. The germline V gene encodes CDR1 GTSNPN and CDR2 SVGIG (reference sequence). CDR3 length: 14 amino acids. Trimming took 3 bases from V and 9 from J; bases not matched to a gene: 13. The CDR3 DNA reads TGTGCCTGGAGGACCCAGGCAGCGGGGGACGGGCAGTACTTC. The encoded protein is CAWRTQAAGDGQYF.

This clonotype was recorded a few times. The V call is TRBV5-1, the J call TRBJ2-7, with D uncertain. This CDR3 comprises 15 residues. V lost 0 bases to trimming and J lost 5 bases, with 15 bases between them. Per germline, CDR1 SGHRS and CDR2 YFSETQ. DNA for the CDR3: TGCGCCAGCAGCTTGGGGTTTGGGTCGTCTAACGAGCAGTACTTC. It translates to CASSLGFGSSNEQYF.

This clonotype was found many times. The rearrangement joins TRBV5-1 to TRBJ2-6; no definite D call. V was trimmed by 0 bases and J by 1 base, leaving 5 bases between them. In germline, CDR1 is SGHRS, CDR2 YFSETQ. CDR3 size: 15 residues. CDR3 DNA sequence: TGCGCCAGCAGCTTGGGACGATCTGGGGCCAACGTCCTGACTTTC. It is translated as CASSLGRSGANVLTF.